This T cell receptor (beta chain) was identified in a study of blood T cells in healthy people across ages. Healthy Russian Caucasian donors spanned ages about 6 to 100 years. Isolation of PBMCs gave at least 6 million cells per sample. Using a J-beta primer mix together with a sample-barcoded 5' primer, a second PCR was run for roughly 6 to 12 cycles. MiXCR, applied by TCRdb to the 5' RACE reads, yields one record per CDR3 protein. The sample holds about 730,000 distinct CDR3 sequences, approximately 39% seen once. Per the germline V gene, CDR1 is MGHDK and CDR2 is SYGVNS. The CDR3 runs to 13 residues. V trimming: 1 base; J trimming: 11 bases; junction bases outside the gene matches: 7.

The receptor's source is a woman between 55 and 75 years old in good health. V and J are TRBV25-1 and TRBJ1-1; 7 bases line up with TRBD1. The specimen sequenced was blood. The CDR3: CASSESMGQQAFF. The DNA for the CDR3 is TGTGCCAGCAGTGAATCCATGGGACAGCAGGCTTTCTTT.